A single sample is the source of the 17 T cell receptor beta chains below, sequenced in a study of CD8+ T cells in alopecia areata (dated by TCRdb to between 2017 and 2018). The meaning of the sample's time point label: baseline before oral tofacitinib. The library was produced with the immunoSEQ multiplex PCR assay. RNA was extracted from all samples and reverse transcribed into cDNA as template for TCR sequencing. TCRdb limited this immuneACCESS table to in-frame rearrangements with V and J called. A share of clones is missing; checked studies link under half to unresolved V genes, and the rest is unexplained. The sample table shows 140,000 to 150,000 clones, and 85% to 90% are seen once. More than 13% of the sample lies in the top ten. The sample was CD8+ T cells sorted from blood, taken at week 0. Every receptor here comes from a human donor with alopecia areata.

The gene calls are TRBV29-1 and TRBJ2-6; TRBD1 matches 8 bases. The CDR3 loop spans 17 amino acids. Trimming took 6 bases from V and 0 from J; bases not matched to a gene: 10. CDR1 is SQVTM and CDR2 is ANQGSEA in the germline V gene. The CDR3 nucleotides read TGCAGCGTGAAAGAGGGACAGGTCGACTCTGGGGCCAACGTCCTGACTTTC. This codes for CSVKEGQVDSGANVLTF.

As for this clone: Within the sample, other DNA sequences also encode this same CDR3. The V call is TRBV29-1, the J call TRBJ1-1; the D is unclear. Germline V lookup: CDR1 SQVTM, CDR2 ANQGSEA. V lost 4 bases and J lost 4, with 4 bases in between. The CDR3 totals 10 residues. DNA for the CDR3: TGCAGCGTTGCCCCCACTGAAGCTTTCTTT. This translates into CSVAPTEAFF.

This sequence joins TRBV27 and TRBJ2-1, with 9 bases lining up with TRBD2. Germline CDR1 MNHEY, CDR2 SMNVEV (reference sequence). Germline trimming cut 3 bases from V and 10 bases from J; bases unmatched to any gene: 7. The length of the CDR3 is 14 residues. The DNA for the CDR3 is TGTGCCAGCAGTTTGGCGGGGGGGCCTTGGGAGCAGTTCTTC. It is translated as CASSLAGGPWEQFF.

The chain links TRBV5-1 to TRBJ2-7; 8 nucleotides match TRBD2. V was clipped by 4 bases and J by 6 bases; unmatched bases: 6. The germline gives CDR1 SGHRS, CDR2 YFSETQ. The CDR3 has 13 residues. The CDR3 coding sequence is TGCGCCAGCAGCCAAGCGGGGGCAGGCGAGCAGTACTTC. Its translation: CASSQAGAGEQYF.

The chain joins TRBV7-9 to TRBJ2-3, with 10 bases identical to TRBD1. The length of the CDR3 is 16 residues. Trimming cost V 11 bases and J 3 bases; bases outside gene matches: 14. The germline gives CDR1 SEHNR, CDR2 FQNEAQ (reference sequence). The CDR3 loop is CASPAFGTGVTDTQYF. As DNA, the CDR3 is TGTGCCTCACCAGCTTTCGGGACAGGGGTGACAGATACGCAGTATTTT. Variable domain in full (rest from reference TRBV7-9 and TRBJ2-3): DTGVSQNPRHKITKRGQNVTFRCDPISEHNRLYWYRQTLGQGPEFLTYFQNEAQLEKSRLLSDRFSAERPKGSFSTLEIQRTEQGDSAMYLCASPAFGTGVTDTQYFGPGTRLTVL.

A few counts support this clone. The CDR3: CASAPGQVSYEQYF. For the CDR3, the DNA is TGTGCCAGCGCTCCGGGACAGGTCTCCTACGAGCAGTACTTC. The chain uses TRBV6-5 and TRBJ2-7; 8 bases map to TRBD1. V trimming: 8 bases; J trimming: 0 bases; junction bases outside the gene matches: 6. Looked up from germline, CDR1 is MNHEY and CDR2 is SVGAGI. This CDR3 region has 14 residues.

The V and J genes are TRBV7-9 and TRBJ1-2, with D tentatively TRBD1 (6 bases). Trimming removed 0 bases at V and 2 bases at J, with 16 bases between. Germline CDR1 and CDR2: SEHNR and FQNEAQ (reference sequence). The CDR3 totals 17 residues. The DNA of the CDR3 is TGTGCCAGCAGCTTAGCGGCTCGACAGGAGAGGAACTATGGCTACACCTTC. Translated, it gives CASSLAARQERNYGYTF.

The chain joins TRBV27 to TRBJ1-1; possible D gene TRBD1, 5 bases. Germline V CDR1 and CDR2: MNHEY, SMNVEV (reference sequence). The V and J ends lost 6 bases and 3 bases respectively, with 17 bases between them. The CDR3 loop spans 15 amino acids. The CDR3 DNA follows: TGTGCCAGCAGCCCACACGGCCCGACAGACACTGAAGCTTTCTTT. It yields the protein CASSPHGPTDTEAFF.

The rearrangement uses TRBV6-4 and TRBJ2-1; tentatively, D is TRBD2 (6 bases). Germline values: CDR1 MRHNA, CDR2 SNTAGT. V shed 2 bases and J shed 6 bases, with 17 bases lying between them. CDR3 length equals 16 residues. The CDR3 DNA reads TGTGCCAGCAGTGACAATAGTGGCGGGGATATCAATGAGCAGTTCTTC. It specifies CASSDNSGGDINEQFF.

The chain couples TRBV7-6 to TRBJ2-1; a possible D gene is TRBD2 (6 bases). The CDR3 covers 17 residues. Trimming pared 8 bases from V and 3 bases from J, leaving 23 bases between. Germline V gene lookup returns CDR1 SGHVS and CDR2 FNYEAQ. The CDR3 loop reads CASRRFTGLRFYNEQFF. Here the CDR3 DNA reads TGTGCCAGCCGGCGGTTTACGGGACTCCGATTCTACAATGAGCAGTTCTTC.

The rearrangement links TRBV7-2 to TRBJ2-1, with D possibly being TRBD1 (5 bases). The germline CDR1 and CDR2 sequences are SGHTA and FQGNSA. This CDR3 is 12 amino acids long. Deletions cut 5 bases from V and 7 bases from J, with 9 bases between. CDR3 residues: CASSQRGNEQFF. DNA for the CDR3: TGTGCCAGCAGCCAAAGGGGTAATGAGCAGTTCTTC.

The gene calls are TRBV10-2 and TRBJ2-3, with TRBD1 matching over 9 bases. This CDR3 spans 18 amino acids. J was trimmed by 2 bases and V by 4 bases; bases with no gene match: 13. CDR1 is WSHSY and CDR2 is SAAADI in the germline V gene. CDR3 in DNA: TGCGCCAGCAGTGCCCTGGGACAGGGTCATTTCGACACAGATACGCAGTATTTT. Translated: CASSALGQGHFDTDTQYF.

The chain carries TRBV5-1 and TRBJ2-1; TRBD2 is a possible D gene (5 bases). V dropped 0 bases and J dropped 0 bases, with 13 bases sitting between them. This CDR3 contains 17 residues. CDR1 is SGHRS, CDR2 YFSETQ, per germline. The CDR3 bases are TGCGCCAGCAGCTTGGGCCTCGGGGAGAGCTCCTACAATGAGCAGTTCTTC. It translates to CASSLGLGESSYNEQFF. The variable domain in full, completed from reference TRBV5-1 and TRBJ2-1, reads KAGVTQTPRYLIKTRGQQVTLSCSPISGHRSVSWYQQTPGQGLQFLFEYFSETQRNKGNFPGRFSGRQFSNSRSEMNVSTLELGDSALYLCASSLGLGESSYNEQFFGPGTRLTVL.

V and J are TRBV7-8 and TRBJ2-1, with TRBD2 matching over 8 bases. Germline-derived CDR1 and CDR2 are SGHVS and FQNEAQ. After removal of 0 bases from V and 3 bases from J, the junction contained 7 bases not matched to a gene. The CDR3 covers 17 residues. The CDR3 sequence is CASSLALHSGNYNEQFF. CDR3 bases: TGTGCCAGCAGCTTAGCGCTCCATAGCGGGAACTACAATGAGCAGTTCTTC.

The V call is TRBV7-9, the J call TRBJ1-5; TRBD1 is a possible D gene (6 bases). V lost 3 bases, J lost 7 bases, and 10 bases lay in between. There are 13 residues in the CDR3. Germline V gene lookup returns CDR1 SEHNR and CDR2 FQNEAQ (reference sequence). The CDR3 region has the DNA TGTGCCAGCAGCTTGGGGGGGCACCAGCCCCAGCATTTT. This encodes CASSLGGHQPQHF.

The J gene is TRBJ2-7, the V gene TRBV7-9; D call uncertain. CDR3 length equals 12 residues. V was cut by 1 base and J by 2 bases, with 3 bases left in between. The germline gives CDR1 SEHNR, CDR2 FQNEAQ (reference sequence). The CDR3, as DNA: TGTGCCAGCAGCTTAGAGGCCTACGAGCAGTACTTC. Translated, it gives CASSLEAYEQYF. Full variable domain (rest looked up from reference TRBV7-9 and TRBJ2-7): DTGVSQNPRHKITKRGQNVTFRCDPISEHNRLYWYRQTLGQGPEFLTYFQNEAQLEKSRLLSDRFSAERPKGSFSTLEIQRTEQGDSAMYLCASSLEAYEQYFGPGTRLTVT.

This clone showed up just once. The V and J genes are TRBV29-1 and TRBJ2-7, with 9 positions matching TRBD2. Looked up from germline, CDR1 is SQVTM and CDR2 is ANQGSEA. The CDR3 extends over 14 amino acids. After removal of 0 bases from V and 2 bases from J, the junction contained 2 bases not matched to a gene. The CDR3 loop is CSVEDSGSAYEQYF. Here the CDR3 DNA reads TGCAGCGTTGAAGATAGCGGGAGTGCCTACGAGCAGTACTTC.